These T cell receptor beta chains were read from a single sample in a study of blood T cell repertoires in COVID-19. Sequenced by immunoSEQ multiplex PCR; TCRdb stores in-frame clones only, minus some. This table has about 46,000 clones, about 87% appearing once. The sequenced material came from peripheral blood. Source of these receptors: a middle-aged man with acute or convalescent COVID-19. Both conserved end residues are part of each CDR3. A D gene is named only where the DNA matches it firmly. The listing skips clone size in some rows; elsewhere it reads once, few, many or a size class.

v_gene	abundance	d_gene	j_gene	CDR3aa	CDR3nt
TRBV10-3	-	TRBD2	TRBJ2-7	CAISESTSGDPYEQYF	TGTGCCATCAGTGAGTCTACTAGCGGAGACCCCTACGAGCAGTACTTC
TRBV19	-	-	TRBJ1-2	CASTTLTGSYGYTF	TGTGCCAGTACTACATTAACGGGATCATATGGCTACACCTTC
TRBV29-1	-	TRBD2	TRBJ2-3	CSVEASGNSDTQYF	TGCAGCGTTGAGGCTAGCGGGAATTCAGATACGCAGTATTTT
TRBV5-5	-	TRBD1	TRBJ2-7	CASSSRTGNYEQYF	TGTGCCAGCAGCAGCCGGACAGGGAACTACGAGCAGTACTTC
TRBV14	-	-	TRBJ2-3	CASSQDQGGTDTQYF	TGTGCCAGCAGCCAAGATCAGGGTGGCACAGATACGCAGTATTTT
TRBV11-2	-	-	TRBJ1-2	CASSSRGTGYTF	TGTGCCAGCAGCTCCAGGGGTACTGGCTACACCTTC
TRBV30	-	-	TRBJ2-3	CAWRVLAEREDTQYF	TGTGCCTGGAGGGTACTAGCAGAAAGGGAAGATACGCAGTATTTT
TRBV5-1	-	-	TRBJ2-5	CASSLRLGETQYF	TGCGCCAGCAGCTTGCGGCTAGGAGAGACCCAGTACTTC
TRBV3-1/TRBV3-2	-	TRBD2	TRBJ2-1	CASTNGGAGESEQFF	TGTGCCAGCACCAACGGGGGGGCCGGTGAGAGTGAGCAGTTCTTC
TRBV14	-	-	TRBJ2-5	CASSLFRQETQYF	TGTGCCAGCAGCCTTTTTCGGCAAGAGACCCAGTACTTC
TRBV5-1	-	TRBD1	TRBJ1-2	CASSPGQSFVYTF	TGCGCCAGCAGCCCGGGACAGAGCTTTGTCTACACCTTC
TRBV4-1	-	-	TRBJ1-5	CASSQELAGYNQPQHF	TGCGCCAGCAGCCAAGAGCTAGCGGGGTACAATCAGCCCCAGCATTTT
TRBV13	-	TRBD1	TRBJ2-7	CASSPGTGNSYEQYF	TGTGCCAGCAGCCCCGGGACAGGGAATTCCTACGAGCAGTACTTC
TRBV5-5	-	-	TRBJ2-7	CASSLLNNYEQYF	TGTGCCAGCAGCTTGTTGAACAACTACGAGCAGTACTTC
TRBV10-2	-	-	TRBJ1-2	CASSESTLYGYTF	TGCGCCAGCAGTGAGTCGACACTCTATGGCTACACCTTC
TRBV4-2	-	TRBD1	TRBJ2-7	CASSQEPGQGYSYEQYF	TGTGCCAGCAGCCAAGAACCGGGACAGGGGTACTCCTACGAGCAGTACTTC
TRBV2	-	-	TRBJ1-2	CASSEWGDYGYTF	TGTGCCAGCAGTGAATGGGGGGACTATGGCTACACCTTC
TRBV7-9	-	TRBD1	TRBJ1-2	CASSPQIETGGYTF	TGTGCCAGCAGCCCACAAATCGAGACAGGGGGCTACACCTTC
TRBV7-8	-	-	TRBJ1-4	CASSLTQGKLFF	TGTGCCAGCAGCTTAACACAGGGAAAACTGTTTTTT
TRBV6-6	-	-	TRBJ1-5	CASSLRDTLKPQHF	TGTGCCAGCAGTCTCCGGGACACCCTTAAACCCCAGCATTTT
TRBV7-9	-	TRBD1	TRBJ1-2	CASSSLTDRDGYTF	TGTGCCAGCAGCTCCCTCACGGACAGGGACGGCTACACCTTC
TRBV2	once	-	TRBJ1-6	CASTGSVPGAPLHF	TGTGCCAGCACCGGTTCTGTCCCTGGTGCGCCCCTCCACTTT
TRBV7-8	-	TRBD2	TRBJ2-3	CAGSSGTNTDTQYF	TGTGCCGGCAGCTCCGGGACTAACACAGATACGCAGTATTTT
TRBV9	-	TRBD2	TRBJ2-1	CASSVALAVSDNEQFF	TGTGCCAGCAGCGTAGCTCTAGCGGTCAGTGACAATGAGCAGTTCTTC
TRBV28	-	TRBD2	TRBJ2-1	CASSLSLAGVNEQFF	TGTGCCAGCAGTTTATCCCTAGCGGGAGTAAATGAGCAGTTCTTC
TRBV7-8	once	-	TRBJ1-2	CASSSRRQSDGYTF	TGTGCCAGCAGCTCCCGCCGACAGTCTGATGGCTACACCTTC
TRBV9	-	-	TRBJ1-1	CASSVRGEGTEAFF	TGTGCCAGCAGCGTCAGGGGAGAGGGCACTGAAGCTTTCTTT
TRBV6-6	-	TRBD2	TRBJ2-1	CASRPSGGADEQFF	TGTGCCAGCAGGCCTAGCGGGGGGGCCGATGAGCAGTTCTTC
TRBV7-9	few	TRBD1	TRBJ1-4	CASSRWTGTGAQKLFF	TGTGCCAGCAGTAGATGGACCGGGACAGGGGCTCAAAAACTGTTTTTT
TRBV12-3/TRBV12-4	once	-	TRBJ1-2	CASSLGFDYGYTF	TGTGCCAGCAGTTTAGGTTTCGACTATGGCTACACCTTC